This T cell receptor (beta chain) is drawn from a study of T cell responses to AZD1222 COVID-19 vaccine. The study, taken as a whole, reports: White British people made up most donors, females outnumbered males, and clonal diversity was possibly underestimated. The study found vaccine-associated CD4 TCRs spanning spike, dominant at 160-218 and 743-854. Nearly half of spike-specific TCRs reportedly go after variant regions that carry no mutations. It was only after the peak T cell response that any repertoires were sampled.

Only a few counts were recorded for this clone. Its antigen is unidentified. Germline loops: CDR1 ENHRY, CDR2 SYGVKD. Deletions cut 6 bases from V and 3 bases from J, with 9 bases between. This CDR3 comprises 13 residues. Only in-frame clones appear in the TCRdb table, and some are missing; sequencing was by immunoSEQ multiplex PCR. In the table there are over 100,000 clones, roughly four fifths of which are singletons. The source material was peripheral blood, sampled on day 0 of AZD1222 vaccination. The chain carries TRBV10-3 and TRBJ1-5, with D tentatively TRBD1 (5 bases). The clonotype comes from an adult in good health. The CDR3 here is CAIRQDPNQPQHF. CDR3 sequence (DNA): TGTGCCATCAGACAGGATCCCAATCAGCCCCAGCATTTT.